A single sample gave rise to the 29 T cell receptor beta chains below, sequenced in a study of CD8 T cells in ankylosing spondylitis. Study-level findings and limits: What seemed typical of ankylosing spondylitis blood was a TCR beta motif built from several highly homologous variants.

Antigen specificity for these receptors is unknown. One entry per CDR3 protein, called by TCRdb with MiXCR from the 5' RACE reads. The sample lists 470,000 or so distinct CDR3 sequences, 25% to 30% seen once, with 0.75% to 0.9% in the top ten. Source material: blood, either unsorted or a sorted T cell fraction (not recorded which). Source of these receptors: a male donor with ankylosing spondylitis.

This clonotype occurred a few times. V is TRBV12-3 or TRBV12-4 and J is TRBJ2-3; D perhaps matches TRBD2 (5 bases). This CDR3 comprises 14 residues. V lost 3 bases to trimming and J lost 1 base, with 8 bases between them. The CDR3 loop is CASSFSAGTDTQYF. CDR3 nucleotide sequence: TGTGCCAGCAGTTTTAGCGCCGGCACAGATACGCAGTATTTT.

The chain carries TRBV5-1 and TRBJ2-7, with 8 bases fitting TRBD2. This CDR3 has 14 residues. With 2 bases clipped from V and 4 bases from J, the junction kept 5 bases outside the gene matches. Germline-derived CDR1 and CDR2 are SGHRS and YFSETQ. In nucleotides, the CDR3 is TGCGCCAGCAGCTTAGGCCGGGAGGGTTACGAGCAGTACTTC. It specifies CASSLGREGYEQYF.

This chain joins TRBV27 and TRBJ2-1; 11 nucleotides align to TRBD2. There are 15 residues in the CDR3. The trim removed 3 bases at V and 7 bases at J, leaving 5 bases unmatched. Germline values: CDR1 MNHEY, CDR2 SMNVEV (reference sequence). CDR3 residues: CASSLSTSGSNEQFF. CDR3 bases: TGTGCCAGCAGTTTGAGTACTAGCGGGAGTAATGAGCAGTTCTTC.

This clonotype was observed a handful of times. The chain has TRBV7-9 and TRBJ2-2; no definite D call. There are 16 residues in the CDR3. V shed 6 bases and J shed 3 bases, with 17 bases lying between them. Per the germline V gene, CDR1 is SEHNR and CDR2 is FQNEAQ (reference sequence). The DNA for the CDR3 is TGTGCCAGCAGTATTTGGCCGAAGGATTACACCGGGGAGCTGTTTTTT. Protein: CASSIWPKDYTGELFF. Full variable domain (remainder filled in from reference TRBV7-9 and TRBJ2-2): DTGVSQNPRHKITKRGQNVTFRCDPISEHNRLYWYRQTLGQGPEFLTYFQNEAQLEKSRLLSDRFSAERPKGSFSTLEIQRTEQGDSAMYLCASSIWPKDYTGELFFGEGSRLTVL.

A few counts support this clonotype. V gene TRBV4-1 combines with J gene TRBJ2-1, with 10 bases identical to TRBD2. The V segment lost 0 bases and the J segment 8 bases; nucleotides outside the gene matches: 4. This CDR3 region has 15 residues. Germline-derived CDR1 and CDR2 are MGHRA and YSYEKL. The CDR3 loop reads CASSQEPSGRYEQFF. CDR3 coding DNA: TGCGCCAGCAGCCAAGAACCTAGCGGGAGATATGAGCAGTTCTTC.

This clonotype was detected ten times or more. The chain joins TRBV10-3 to TRBJ2-7, with D tentatively TRBD1 (6 bases). V lost 5 bases and J 2 bases, leaving 19 bases between the germline ends. Germline V lookup: CDR1 ENHRY, CDR2 SYGVKD. The CDR3 sequence is 16 residues long. CDR3 protein: CAISKHTEGVTYEQYF. The CDR3 nucleotides are TGTGCCATCAGTAAACATACCGAGGGGGTTACCTACGAGCAGTACTTC.

In this sample, this clonotype turned up a few times. The chain joins TRBV5-1 to TRBJ1-1; D ambiguous. Germline loops: CDR1 SGHRS, CDR2 YFSETQ. Trimming stripped 2 bases from V and 1 base from J, with 9 bases between. The CDR3 loop spans 14 amino acids. CDR3: CASSLNNRNTEAFF. In DNA, the CDR3 is TGCGCCAGCAGCTTAAATAACAGGAACACTGAAGCTTTCTTT.

This clonotype was counted a single time. The genes are TRBV20-1 and TRBJ2-3; D tentatively reads TRBD1 or TRBD2 (5 bases each). V lost 3 bases to trimming and J lost 2 bases, with 12 bases between them. Germline V gene sequence: CDR1 DFQATT, CDR2 SNEGSKA (reference sequence). CDR3 length: 14 amino acids. CDR3 nucleotide sequence: TGCAGTGCTAGGCAGGGACCGGCCACAGATACGCAGTATTTT. This encodes CSARQGPATDTQYF.

This clonotype was detected a few times. V gene TRBV7-8 combines with J gene TRBJ2-3; unclear D gene. CDR1 SGHVS and CDR2 FQNEAQ come from the germline V gene. The V gene lost 3 bases and the J gene lost 2 bases, with 12 bases spanning the gap. The CDR3 totals 15 residues. The CDR3 DNA is TGTGCCAGCAGCTTCCCGAATCAAAACACAGATACGCAGTATTTT. Translation: CASSFPNQNTDTQYF.

This clonotype was found a few times. This chain joins TRBV5-1 and TRBJ2-1, with D possibly matching TRBD2 (5 bases). Germline CDR1 is SGHRS and CDR2 is YFSETQ. This CDR3 contains 16 residues. Deletions cut 0 bases from V and 4 bases from J, with 14 bases between. CDR3 sequence reads: CASSLDLGVLYNEQFF. Here the CDR3 DNA reads TGCGCCAGCAGCTTGGACCTGGGAGTGTTGTACAATGAGCAGTTCTTC.

This clonotype was seen only a few times. The V call is TRBV20-1, the J call TRBJ2-5, with 13 bases matching TRBD2. CDR3 length equals 16 residues. The V segment lost 4 bases and the J segment 1 base; nucleotides outside the gene matches: 6. Germline-derived CDR1 and CDR2 are DFQATT and SNEGSKA (reference sequence). CDR3 bases: TGCAGTGCTATAGGGGGACTAGCGGGGCTCCAAGAGACCCAGTACTTC. Amino acid sequence: CSAIGGLAGLQETQYF.

The V gene is TRBV4-1, the J gene TRBJ1-2, with 7 bases matching TRBD1. With V trimmed by 4 bases and J by 3 bases, 11 bases remained unmatched. The CDR3 loop spans 16 amino acids. CDR1 is MGHRA and CDR2 is YSYEKL in the germline V gene. The DNA for the CDR3 is TGCGCCAGCAGCCGACGGGCGGACAGGACGGACTATGGCTACACCTTC. This gives the protein CASSRRADRTDYGYTF.

This clonotype was observed a few times. The rearrangement uses TRBV24-1 and TRBJ2-3; D may be TRBD2 (6 bases). This CDR3 region has 15 residues. The germline V gene encodes CDR1 KGHDR and CDR2 SFDVKD. Trimming took 3 bases from V and 9 from J, leaving 18 bases between them. The CDR3 nucleotides read TGTGCCACCAGTGATGCTACGTCCGGGACTGGGACGCAGTATTTT. It is translated as CATSDATSGTGTQYF.

In this sample, this clonotype turned up a few times. V and J are TRBV12-3 or TRBV12-4 and TRBJ2-3; the match to TRBD2 covers 12 bases. The CDR3 loop spans 17 amino acids. V gave up 8 bases and J gave up 2 bases; unmatched junction bases: 11. Here the CDR3 reads CASGRLAGGRNTDTQYF. The CDR3 bases are TGTGCCAGCGGTCGGCTAGCGGGAGGGCGGAACACAGATACGCAGTATTTT.

The J gene is TRBJ1-1, the V gene TRBV4-1; D gene ambiguous. The CDR3 runs to 16 residues. Per germline, CDR1 MGHRA and CDR2 YSYEKL. V was shortened by 2 bases and J by 5 bases, with 18 bases between the two germline ends. The CDR3 coding sequence is TGCGCCAGCAGCCAAACCCCGGCCACATCGGGGACTGAAGCTTTCTTT. It codes for CASSQTPATSGTEAFF.

This clonotype was observed a handful of times. The gene calls are TRBV20-1 and TRBJ2-2; D unclear. The length of the CDR3 is 13 residues. V lost 7 bases, J lost 4 bases, and 13 bases lay in between. Germline assignment: CDR1 DFQATT and CDR2 SNEGSKA (reference sequence). CDR3 DNA: TGCAGTGTCCCTCTCTCAGGCACCGGGGAGCTGTTTTTT. As protein: CSVPLSGTGELFF.

A few counts support this clonotype. The genes are TRBV5-1 and TRBJ1-1, with TRBD1 as a possible D gene (5 bases). Deletions cut 0 bases from V and 10 bases from J, with 16 bases between. The CDR3 loop spans 14 amino acids. From germline, CDR1 is SGHRS and CDR2 YFSETQ. CDR3 in DNA: TGCGCCAGCAGCTTGGTCGTCGGGGGGGACGGAGCTTTCTTT. Amino acids: CASSLVVGGDGAFF.

The V and J genes are TRBV11-3 and TRBJ2-4; D uncertain. The CDR3 is made up of 13 amino acids. Deletions cut 0 bases from V and 7 bases from J, with 7 bases between. Germline lookup yields CDR1 SGHNT and CDR2 YENEEA. CDR3 sequence (DNA): TGTGCCAGCAGCTTAGAATCGGCCAACATTCAGTACTTC. Protein sequence: CASSLESANIQYF.

This clonotype was seen at least ten times. V usage is TRBV6-1 and J usage is TRBJ2-7, with D possibly being TRBD1 (5 bases). CDR3 length: 14 residues. Trimming took off 5 bases at V and 4 bases at J, with 15 bases between the two ends. The germline V gene has CDR1 MNHNS and CDR2 SASEGT. The CDR3 DNA sequence: TGTGCCAGCAGTCGCAGCAGGGTTATGTACGAGCAGTACTTC. This sequence encodes CASSRSRVMYEQYF.

In this sample, this clonotype turned up a few times. The chain couples TRBV20-1 to TRBJ1-5, with D unclear. Germline loops: CDR1 DFQATT, CDR2 SNEGSKA (reference sequence). Between the trimmed V and J ends, which lost 0 bases and 4 bases, there was a span of 10 bases. The CDR3 length is 14 residues. The CDR3 is CSARDSTQNQPQHF. The CDR3 bases are TGCAGTGCTAGAGATAGCACACAGAATCAGCCCCAGCATTTT.

The J gene is TRBJ2-1, the V gene TRBV21-1; the D call of TRBD1 is as the table states it, not checked on the DNA. TRBV21-1 is listed as a pseudogene. The CDR3 loop spans 14 amino acids. Here the CDR3 reads CASSNRDRPREQFF. CDR3 coding DNA: TGTGCCAGCAGCAACCGGGACAGACCCAGGGAGCAGTTCTTC.

This clonotype has more than one count but fewer than ten. The chain combines TRBV2 with TRBJ2-7; 9 positions match TRBD1. Germline values: CDR1 SNHLY, CDR2 FYNNEI. V lost 3 bases to trimming and J lost 3 bases; unmatched junction nucleotides: 6. This CDR3 is 15 amino acids long. Here the CDR3 reads CASSDEGQGFYEQYF. The CDR3, as DNA: TGTGCCAGCAGTGACGAGGGACAGGGTTTCTACGAGCAGTACTTC.

The sample holds a few counts of this clonotype. The V and J genes are TRBV5-1 and TRBJ2-3; 7 bases map to TRBD1. The junction had 13 bases not matched to a gene; V was cut back by 4 bases and J by 5 bases. Germline V gene lookup returns CDR1 SGHRS and CDR2 YFSETQ. This CDR3 is 16 amino acids long. The CDR3 DNA follows: TGCGCCAGCAGCGCCCCGACAGGGCGCTCGGTAGATACGCAGTATTTT. Protein sequence: CASSAPTGRSVDTQYF.

In this sample, this clonotype turned up a few times. The V call is TRBV18, the J call TRBJ1-3; D is unclear. The CDR3 is made up of 16 amino acids. V was clipped by 1 base and J by 2 bases, with 12 bases between them. Germline V CDR1 and CDR2: KGHSH, LQKENI. The CDR3 coding sequence is TGTGCCAGCTCACCACAGGCGGCCTCTGCTGGAAACACCATATATTTT. Translation gives CASSPQAASAGNTIYF.

The rearrangement links TRBV7-2 to TRBJ1-2; possibly TRBD1 for D (5 bases). Trimming took 4 bases from V and 4 from J, leaving 16 bases between them. CDR1 and CDR2 from the germline V gene are SGHTA and FQGNSA. This CDR3 comprises 15 residues. Written as DNA, the CDR3 is TGTGCCAGCAGCTCTCTCCGAGGAGGGGCCTATGGCTACACCTTC. It yields the protein CASSSLRGGAYGYTF. Full variable domain (rest looked up from reference TRBV7-2 and TRBJ1-2): GAGVSQSPSNKVTEKGKDVELRCDPISGHTALYWYRQSLGQGLEFLIYFQGNSAPDKSGLPSDRFSAERTGGSVSTLTIQRTQQEDSAVYLCASSSLRGGAYGYTFGSGTRLTVV.

The chain joins TRBV6-1 to TRBJ2-1; D gene ambiguous. The CDR3 has 12 amino acids. V gave up 1 base and J gave up 12 bases, with 10 bases separating them. Germline CDR1 is MNHNS and CDR2 is SASEGT. CDR3: CASSEGVLGQFF. CDR3 DNA: TGTGCCAGCAGTGAAGGGGTTCTTGGGCAGTTCTTC.

This clonotype turned up a few times. The rearrangement uses TRBV30 and TRBJ1-5; D ambiguous. The CDR3 has 15 amino acids. Trimming took 0 bases from V and 4 from J, leaving 13 bases between them. CDR1 is GTSNPN and CDR2 is SVGIG in the germline V gene (reference sequence). The CDR3 DNA reads as TGTGCCTGGAGTGTACGTGGGATCTTAAATCAGCCCCAGCATTTT. It specifies CAWSVRGILNQPQHF.

The chain couples TRBV12-3 or TRBV12-4 to TRBJ2-2; 11 bases are a match to TRBD2. Trimming at V came to 3 bases and at J to 3 bases, leaving 6 bases not matched to a gene. The CDR3 covers 17 residues. This CDR3 is CASSFGWGLADTGELFF. The CDR3 DNA reads as TGTGCCAGCAGTTTTGGGTGGGGACTAGCGGACACCGGGGAGCTGTTTTTT.

The V call is TRBV5-8, the J call TRBJ2-3; 10 nucleotides line up with TRBD2. The J segment lost 2 bases and the V segment lost 4 bases, leaving 7 bases of the junction unmatched. The CDR3 loop spans 16 amino acids. Germline V gives CDR1 SGHTS, CDR2 YDEGEE. DNA of the CDR3: TGTGCCAGCAGCAGACTAGCGGGCGTTTTCACAGATACGCAGTATTTT. Protein product: CASSRLAGVFTDTQYF.